A single sample gave rise to the 27 T cell receptor beta chains below, sequenced in a study of blood T cell repertoires in COVID-19. Sequencing used immunoSEQ multiplex PCR; TCRdb keeps in-frame clones, though not all of them. The data show over 85,000 clones, less than 85% seen once. Sequencing used peripheral blood. These receptors were obtained from a man at least 80 years old with acute or convalescent COVID-19.

The chain recombines TRBV5-6 with TRBJ1-1; 8 bases map to TRBD1. V lost 4 bases, J lost 7 bases, and 6 bases stayed unmatched. The CDR3 loop spans 13 amino acids. From germline, CDR1 is SGHDT and CDR2 YYEEEE. The CDR3 spells CASSPFGTGEAFF. CDR3 coding DNA: TGTGCCAGCAGCCCTTTTGGGACAGGTGAAGCTTTCTTT.

The V gene is TRBV10-3, the J gene TRBJ2-1; the D gene is possibly TRBD1 (6 bases). The V end lost 4 bases, the J end lost 3 bases, and 16 bases lay between the germline ends. This CDR3 has 16 residues. Germline V lookup: CDR1 ENHRY, CDR2 SYGVKD. CDR3 sequence (DNA): TGTGCCATCAGTGTACTCCACAGGGAACACTACAATGAGCAGTTCTTC. Its translation: CAISVLHREHYNEQFF.

The chain couples TRBV2 to TRBJ2-2; D unresolved. The CDR3 sequence is 12 residues long. V was trimmed by 6 bases and J by 3 bases, leaving 5 bases between them. The germline V gene encodes CDR1 SNHLY and CDR2 FYNNEI. The CDR3 DNA reads as TGTGCCAGCAGCCTCGACACCGGGGAGCTGTTTTTT. Its protein is CASSLDTGELFF.

The rearrangement joins TRBV3-1 (or the pseudogene TRBV3-2) to TRBJ1-1; D remains unclear. The CDR3 is 13 residues long. The germline gives CDR1 LGHDT, CDR2 YNNKEL (reference sequence). The ends were cut back, 3 bases at V and 1 base at J, with 6 bases in the middle. CDR3 DNA sequence: TGTGCCAGCAGCCAGGCACCGAACACTGAAGCTTTCTTT. It codes for CASSQAPNTEAFF.

The chain links TRBV3-1 (or the pseudogene TRBV3-2) to TRBJ2-7; possible D gene TRBD2, 6 bases. This CDR3 spans 14 amino acids. CDR1 is LGHDT, CDR2 YNNKEL, per germline (reference sequence). Trimming stripped 3 bases from V and 3 bases from J, with 12 bases between. CDR3 in amino acids: CASSQTGEVYEQYF. The CDR3 region has the DNA TGTGCCAGCAGCCAGACCGGGGAGGTCTACGAGCAGTACTTC.

The chain carries TRBV4-1 and TRBJ2-3, with TRBD2 identical over 13 bases. CDR1 and CDR2 (germline): MGHRA, YSYEKL. V lost 3 bases and J lost 4; bases outside the gene matches: 7. CDR3 length: 17 residues. The CDR3 protein is CASSHPGLAGRSDTQYF. The CDR3 DNA is TGCGCCAGCAGCCATCCGGGACTAGCGGGAAGGTCAGATACGCAGTATTTT.

The J gene is TRBJ1-3, the V gene TRBV19, with D unresolved. The V and J ends lost 0 bases and 5 bases respectively, with 11 bases between them. Germline V CDR1 and CDR2: LNHDA, SQIVND (reference sequence). The CDR3 sequence is 15 residues long. The CDR3 reads CASSIDPGSRNTIYF. CDR3 DNA: TGTGCCAGTAGTATAGATCCGGGGTCAAGAAACACCATATATTTT.

The chain links TRBV28 to TRBJ1-5, with 8 bases lining up with TRBD1. Germline loops: CDR1 MDHEN, CDR2 SYDVKM. This CDR3 contains 16 residues. J gave up 4 bases and V 3 bases, and 8 bases lay outside the gene matches. CDR3 residues: CASSFQQGGKNQPQHF. The DNA of the CDR3 is TGTGCCAGCAGTTTTCAACAGGGGGGCAAGAATCAGCCCCAGCATTTT.

This clone came up once. The V gene is TRBV27, the J gene TRBJ1-1; D uncertain. V was shortened by 3 bases and J by 0 bases, with 8 bases between the two germline ends. Germline assignment: CDR1 MNHEY and CDR2 SMNVEV (reference sequence). The CDR3 spans 14 residues. The CDR3 DNA reads TGTGCCAGCAGTTTTGGCGGTCTGAACACTGAAGCTTTCTTT. Its translation is CASSFGGLNTEAFF.

The chain combines TRBV5-1 with TRBJ1-1, with a tentative D call TRBD1 (5 bases). V lost 5 bases and J lost 1, with 9 bases in between. The V gene's germline CDR1 is SGHRS and CDR2 YFSETQ. The length of the CDR3 is 13 residues. CDR3 nucleotides: TGCGCCAGCAGACCCGGACAGAACACTGAAGCTTTCTTT. Translating gives CASRPGQNTEAFF.

The rearrangement uses TRBV5-4 and TRBJ2-3, with TRBD2 identical over 8 bases. Germline V lookup: CDR1 SGHNT, CDR2 YYREEE (reference sequence). The ends lost 0 bases at V and 2 bases at J; junction bases unmatched: 2. This CDR3 spans 15 amino acids. The CDR3 nucleotides are TGTGCCAGCAGCTTGGCGACTAGCGACACAGATACGCAGTATTTT. This sequence encodes CASSLATSDTDTQYF. The full variable domain, rest sourced from reference TRBV5-4 and TRBJ2-3, is ETGVTQSPTHLIKTRGQQVTLRCSSQSGHNTVSWYQQALGQGPQFIFQYYREEENGRGNFPPRFSGLQFPNYSSELNVNALELDDSALYLCASSLATSDTDTQYFGPGTRLTVL.

There are a few counts of this clone. The gene calls are TRBV5-1 and TRBJ2-7, with D uncertain. Between the trimmed V and J ends, which lost 2 bases and 1 base, there was a span of 22 bases. This CDR3 is built from 18 residues. CDR1 and CDR2 (germline): SGHRS, YFSETQ. CDR3 in DNA: TGCGCCAGCAGCTTAGCAAGCGCGTACCGACCCCTATCCTACGAGCAGTACTTC. The encoded protein is CASSLASAYRPLSYEQYF.

This chain uses TRBV3-1 (or the pseudogene TRBV3-2) with TRBJ2-1; weak D call: TRBD2 (5 bases). Trimming shortened V by 2 bases and J by 10 bases, and 18 bases separated the two germline ends. There are 15 residues in the CDR3. Per germline, CDR1 LGHDT and CDR2 YNNKEL (reference sequence). The CDR3 nucleotides read TGTGCCAGCAGCCAACGGCCTAGCCGGGGAGTGGAGCAGTTCTTC. Its protein product is CASSQRPSRGVEQFF.

The gene calls are TRBV7-2 and TRBJ2-5, with 12 bases lining up with TRBD2. After removal of 5 bases from V and 4 bases from J, the junction contained 5 bases not matched to a gene. Germline CDR1 reads SGHTA; CDR2 reads FQGNSA. The CDR3 contains 15 residues. The CDR3 reads CASSELAGGVETQYF. CDR3 DNA sequence: TGTGCCAGCAGCGAGCTAGCGGGAGGGGTAGAGACCCAGTACTTC. Drawing the rest from reference TRBV7-2 and TRBJ2-5, the complete variable domain is GAGVSQSPSNKVTEKGKDVELRCDPISGHTALYWYRQSLGQGLEFLIYFQGNSAPDKSGLPSDRFSAERTGGSVSTLTIQRTQQEDSAVYLCASSELAGGVETQYFGPGTRLLVL.

The V call is TRBV7-9, the J call TRBJ2-3; TRBD2 might be the D (6 bases). The ends were cut back, 2 bases at V and 0 bases at J, with 15 bases in the middle. The V gene's germline CDR1 is SEHNR and CDR2 FQNEAQ (reference sequence). The CDR3 has 17 amino acids. Here the CDR3 reads CASSLRSAGTSTDTQYF. The CDR3 bases are TGTGCCAGCAGCTTACGATCGGCGGGAACTAGCACAGATACGCAGTATTTT.

The rearrangement joins TRBV5-1 to TRBJ2-7; perhaps TRBD1 as D (6 bases). V gave up 0 bases and J gave up 6 bases, with 13 bases separating them. Per germline, CDR1 SGHRS and CDR2 YFSETQ. The CDR3 runs 14 residues. CDR3 loop: CASSLDPGRGEQYF. In nucleotides, the CDR3 is TGCGCCAGCAGCTTGGATCCCGGCAGGGGCGAGCAGTACTTC.

This clone appeared a single time. The chain links TRBV9 to TRBJ1-4; 8 bases align to TRBD1. The CDR3 length is 13 residues. J gave up 8 bases and V 4 bases, and 4 bases lay outside the gene matches. The germline CDR1 and CDR2 sequences are SGDLS and YYNGEE. In nucleotides, the CDR3 is TGTGCCAGCAGCCCACGACAGGGGGAAAAACTGTTTTTT. This gives the protein CASSPRQGEKLFF.

V usage is TRBV5-5 and J usage is TRBJ1-5; D is undetermined. The CDR3 has 15 residues. The V end lost 3 bases, the J end lost 3 bases, and 13 bases lay between the germline ends. Germline CDR1 SGHKS, CDR2 YYEKEE (reference sequence). CDR3 loop: CASSSFGNLNQPQHF. As DNA, the CDR3 is TGTGCCAGCAGCTCCTTTGGCAACCTCAATCAGCCCCAGCATTTT.

V gene TRBV7-2 combines with J gene TRBJ1-2, with D maybe TRBD1 (5 bases). The CDR3 runs 13 residues. Germline V CDR1 and CDR2: SGHTA, FQGNSA. V lost 1 base and J lost 7, with 10 bases in between. As DNA, the CDR3 is TGTGCCAGCAGCTTAGGGCAGGGAGGTGGCTACACCTTC. Its protein is CASSLGQGGGYTF.

Details on this clone: The same CDR3 arises from other DNA sequences in this sample as well. This chain joins TRBV5-1 and TRBJ1-1; TRBD1 might be the D (5 bases). Trimming took 5 bases from V and 0 from J, leaving 11 bases between them. The CDR3 sequence is 14 residues long. Germline loops: CDR1 SGHRS, CDR2 YFSETQ. The CDR3 nucleotides are TGCGCCAGCAGTCCGGACACTATGAACACTGAAGCTTTCTTT. Amino acids: CASSPDTMNTEAFF.

The chain combines TRBV6-5 with TRBJ1-3; no clear D gene. This CDR3 has 15 amino acids. V was pared by 6 bases and J by 0 bases, with 12 bases between. Germline loops: CDR1 MNHEY, CDR2 SVGAGI. CDR3 DNA sequence: TGTGCCAGCAGCCAACCTGGCGGCTCTGGAAACACCATATATTTT. Its protein is CASSQPGGSGNTIYF.

This chain links TRBV7-2 with TRBJ2-3, with a weak D call TRBD1 (6 bases). This CDR3 contains 15 residues. Germline CDR1 is SGHTA and CDR2 is FQGNSA. The V end lost 4 bases, the J end lost 6 bases, and 17 bases lay between the germline ends. The CDR3 sequence: CASSSFWGQGDTQYF. In DNA, the CDR3 is TGTGCCAGCAGCTCCTTCTGGGGGCAGGGGGATACGCAGTATTTT.

The chain is built from TRBV29-1 and TRBJ2-1; 9 bases map to TRBD1. Germline V lookup: CDR1 SQVTM, CDR2 ANQGSEA. J lost 2 bases, V lost 2 bases, and 4 bases had no gene match. The CDR3 length is 15 residues. The chain's CDR3 is CSVEKRQGAYNEQFF. The CDR3 DNA sequence: TGCAGCGTTGAAAAAAGACAGGGGGCCTACAATGAGCAGTTCTTC.

The chain links TRBV5-1 to TRBJ2-3, with 12 nucleotides matching TRBD2. This CDR3 has 16 amino acids. Per germline, CDR1 SGHRS and CDR2 YFSETQ. J lost 6 bases, V lost 4 bases, and 9 bases had no gene match. The CDR3 is CASSRTSGTASDTQYF. The CDR3 DNA reads TGCGCCAGCAGCCGGACTAGCGGGACGGCCTCGGATACGCAGTATTTT.

The rearrangement uses TRBV5-1 and TRBJ1-4; D call uncertain. CDR1 and CDR2 (germline): SGHRS, YFSETQ. The CDR3 length is 14 residues. V lost 1 base, J lost 4 bases, and 8 bases lay in between. The CDR3 region is CASSLSRGNEKLFF. In nucleotides, the CDR3 is TGCGCCAGCAGCTTGTCCAGAGGTAATGAAAAACTGTTTTTT.

The chain joins TRBV7-3 to TRBJ1-1; 9 bases match TRBD1. V was pared by 5 bases and J by 4 bases, with 2 bases of the junction left unmatched. Germline V gene sequence: CDR1 SGHTA, CDR2 FQGTGA. This CDR3 contains 13 residues. The CDR3, as DNA: TGTGCCAGCAGCCAACAGGGGGCCACTGAAGCTTTCTTT. Amino acids: CASSQQGATEAFF.

The chain carries TRBV27 and TRBJ2-7; 10 bases fit TRBD2. This CDR3 spans 16 amino acids. V shed 5 bases, J shed 3 bases, and the junction held 10 bases outside the gene matches. In germline, CDR1 is MNHEY, CDR2 SMNVEV (reference sequence). Here the CDR3 DNA reads TGTGCCAGCAGTCCCCCTAGCGGGAGACCCATCTACGAGCAGTACTTC. Encoded protein: CASSPPSGRPIYEQYF.